The 14 T cell receptor beta chains presented below share a single source sample, sequenced in a study of T cell repertoires in cytomegalovirus infection. TCRdb fed the reads into MiXCR, producing one record per CDR3 protein. This sample has around 500,000 distinct CDR3 sequences; under 55% occur once, and the top ten carry 40% to 50%. Which antigens these TCRs recognize remains unknown. The sequencing here drew on cultured PBMCs, taken from culture after CMV antigen stimulation. The receptor set was obtained from a human donor in good health (CMV status not recorded). Some clones in this sample may be carry-over from other donors' samples.

V usage is TRBV3-1 and J usage is TRBJ2-7; D may be TRBD2 (5 bases). Trimming removed 5 bases at V and 7 bases at J, with 12 bases between. This CDR3 comprises 12 residues. Germline V gene sequence: CDR1 LGHDT, CDR2 YNNKEL (reference sequence). The CDR3 DNA reads TGTGCCAGCAGCAACCCGGGATCGGAGCAGTACTTC. Amino acid sequence: CASSNPGSEQYF.

The chain employs TRBV7-6 and TRBJ1-6; TRBD1 might be the D (6 bases). Germline V gives CDR1 SGHVS, CDR2 FNYEAQ. Trimming cost V 5 bases and J 6 bases, with 14 bases left between them. This CDR3 region has 15 residues. The CDR3 DNA reads as TGTGCCAGCAGCCGAATGGACAGCACTAATTCACCCCTCCACTTT. It specifies CASSRMDSTNSPLHF.

The sample holds a few counts of this clonotype. This rearrangement joins TRBV4-1 to TRBJ2-1; 9 nucleotides line up with TRBD1. This CDR3 contains 16 residues. Trimming cost V 4 bases and J 13 bases; bases outside gene matches: 17. Germline CDR1 and CDR2: MGHRA and YSYEKL. The chain's CDR3 is CASSPQVGQGPKKQFF. The CDR3 DNA sequence: TGCGCCAGCAGCCCACAAGTGGGACAGGGACCAAAAAAACAGTTCTTC.

In this sample, this clonotype turned up a few times. V is TRBV27 and J is TRBJ2-7; D assignment may be TRBD1 or TRBD2 (6 bases each). Trimming left V 6 bases short and J 4 bases short, with 22 bases between. This CDR3 spans 16 amino acids. The germline gives CDR1 MNHEY, CDR2 SMNVEV (reference sequence). In DNA, the CDR3 is TGTGCCAGCAGCCCCACGTCTTACGGGGGCGGGTACGAGCAGTACTTC. Translated: CASSPTSYGGGYEQYF.

The chain combines TRBV7-2 with TRBJ2-3, with TRBD1 matching over 8 bases. V was pared by 4 bases and J by 0 bases, with 0 bases of the junction left unmatched. The CDR3 has 14 residues. Germline CDR1 and CDR2: SGHTA and FQGNSA. The CDR3 DNA reads TGTGCCAGCAGCTCAGGGGGCAGCACAGATACGCAGTATTTT. It translates to CASSSGGSTDTQYF.

The chain is built from TRBV6-5 and TRBJ2-2; D unclear. Deletions cut 2 bases from V and 5 bases from J, with 12 bases between. Looked up from germline, CDR1 is MNHEY and CDR2 is SVGAGI. This CDR3 has 15 residues. CDR3 DNA: TGTGCCAGCAGTTACGGTCAGAAGGATACCGGGGAGCTGTTTTTT. As protein: CASSYGQKDTGELFF.

This clonotype was observed many times. The rearrangement joins TRBV7-2 to TRBJ1-6, with 11 bases matching TRBD1. This CDR3 region has 13 residues. Germline V gene sequence: CDR1 SGHTA, CDR2 FQGNSA. V shed 5 bases, J shed 12 bases, and the junction held 3 bases outside the gene matches. The CDR3 region is CASSMGQGEPLHF. The CDR3 DNA sequence: TGTGCCAGCAGCATGGGACAGGGGGAACCCCTCCACTTT. Drawing the rest from reference TRBV7-2 and TRBJ1-6, the complete variable domain is GAGVSQSPSNKVTEKGKDVELRCDPISGHTALYWYRQSLGQGLEFLIYFQGNSAPDKSGLPSDRFSAERTGGSVSTLTIQRTQQEDSAVYLCASSMGQGEPLHFGNGTRLTVT.

This clonotype has only a few counts. V is TRBV12-3 or TRBV12-4 and J is TRBJ2-5; D call uncertain. V gave up 3 bases and J gave up 2 bases, with 7 bases separating them. This CDR3 region has 13 residues. CDR3 nucleotide sequence: TGTGCCAGCAGTTTTCTTCTTCAAGAGACCCAGTACTTC. Translating gives CASSFLLQETQYF.

This chain connects TRBV28 to TRBJ2-1; 7 bases map to TRBD2. CDR3 length: 13 residues. V trimming: 7 bases; J trimming: 7 bases; junction bases outside the gene matches: 7. Germline lookup yields CDR1 MDHEN and CDR2 SYDVKM. DNA for the CDR3: TGTGCCAGCATCCAATGGGGGGGGAATGAGCAGTTCTTC. Its translation: CASIQWGGNEQFF. The complete variable domain, with remaining parts taken from reference TRBV28 and TRBJ2-1, reads DVKVTQSSRYLVKRTGEKVFLECVQDMDHENMFWYRQDPGLGLRLIYFSYDVKMKEKGDIPEGYSVSREKKERFSLILESASTNQTSMYLCASIQWGGNEQFFGPGTRLTVL.

This clonotype was observed a few times. J is TRBJ1-5 and V is TRBV5-1; D remains ambiguous. There are 13 residues in the CDR3. Germline-derived CDR1 and CDR2 are SGHRS and YFSETQ. With 7 bases removed from V and 2 bases from J, the gap between germline ends came to 10 bases. In DNA, the CDR3 is TGCGCCAGCGCGGCTGGGGGCAATCAGCCCCAGCATTTT. It translates to CASAAGGNQPQHF.

This clonotype has more than one count but fewer than ten. This sequence joins TRBV10-3 and TRBJ2-5, with D possibly being TRBD2 (7 bases). Trimming pared 3 bases from V and 5 bases from J, leaving 16 bases between. Germline CDR1 is ENHRY and CDR2 is SYGVKD. The CDR3 totals 15 residues. The CDR3 nucleotides are TGTGCCATCAGTGAAAGGGGGGGGCGTTGGGAGACCCAGTACTTC. Amino acids: CAISERGGRWETQYF.

The J gene is TRBJ1-5, the V gene TRBV27; D possibly corresponds to TRBD1 (6 bases). Looked up from germline, CDR1 is MNHEY and CDR2 is SMNVEV (reference sequence). With 5 bases removed from V and 0 bases from J, the gap between germline ends came to 23 bases. This CDR3 region has 19 residues. CDR3 bases: TGTGCCAGCAGTCCAGCGACGGGGGGGCGCGTATATAGCAATCAGCCCCAGCATTTT. Translation gives CASSPATGGRVYSNQPQHF.

The rearrangement joins TRBV7-2 to TRBJ2-3; D gene ambiguous. Trimming took off 4 bases at V and 7 bases at J, with 6 bases between the two ends. CDR1 and CDR2 from the germline V gene are SGHTA and FQGNSA. The CDR3 totals 11 residues. CDR3 coding DNA: TGTGCCAGCAGCTCTCTGAATACGCAGTATTTT. Translating it yields CASSSLNTQYF.

V and J are TRBV7-6 and TRBJ1-2, with 9 bases lining up with TRBD1. Germline trimming cut 4 bases from V and 7 bases from J; bases unmatched to any gene: 7. Per the germline V gene, CDR1 is SGHVS and CDR2 is FNYEAQ. CDR3 length equals 14 residues. The CDR3 protein is CASSYGTGSRGYTF. The CDR3 region has the DNA TGTGCCAGCAGCTATGGGACAGGGTCGCGTGGCTACACCTTC. The variable domain in full, with the rest retrieved from reference TRBV7-6 and TRBJ1-2, is GAGVSQSPRYKVTKRGQDVALRCDPISGHVSLYWYRQALGQGPEFLTYFNYEAQQDKSGLPNDRFSAERPEGSISTLTIQRTEQRDSAMYRCASSYGTGSRGYTFGSGTRLTVV.